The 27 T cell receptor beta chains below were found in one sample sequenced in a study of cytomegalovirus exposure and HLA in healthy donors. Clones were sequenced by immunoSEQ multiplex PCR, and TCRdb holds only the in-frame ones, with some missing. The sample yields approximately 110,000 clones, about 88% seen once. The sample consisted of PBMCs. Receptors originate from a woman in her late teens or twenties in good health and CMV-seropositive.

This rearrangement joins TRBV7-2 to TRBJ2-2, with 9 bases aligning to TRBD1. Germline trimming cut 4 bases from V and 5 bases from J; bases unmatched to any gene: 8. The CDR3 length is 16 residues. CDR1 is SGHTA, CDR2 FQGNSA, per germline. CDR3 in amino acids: CASSSGGQGWTGELFF. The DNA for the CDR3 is TGTGCCAGCAGCTCAGGGGGACAGGGATGGACCGGGGAGCTGTTTTTT.

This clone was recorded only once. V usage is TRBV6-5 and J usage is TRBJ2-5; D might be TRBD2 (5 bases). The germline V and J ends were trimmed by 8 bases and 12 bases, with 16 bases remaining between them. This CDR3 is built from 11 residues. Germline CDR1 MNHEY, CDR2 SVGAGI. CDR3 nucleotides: TGTGCCAGCCGCGAGGGTACGGATAAGTACTTC. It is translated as CASREGTDKYF.

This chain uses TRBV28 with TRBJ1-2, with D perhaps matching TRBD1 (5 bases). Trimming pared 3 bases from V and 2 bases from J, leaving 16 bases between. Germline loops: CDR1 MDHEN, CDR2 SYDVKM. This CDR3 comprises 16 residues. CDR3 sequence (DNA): TGTGCCAGCAGTTTGGACGGAGGGGCTAGGAACTATGGCTACACCTTC. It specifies CASSLDGGARNYGYTF.

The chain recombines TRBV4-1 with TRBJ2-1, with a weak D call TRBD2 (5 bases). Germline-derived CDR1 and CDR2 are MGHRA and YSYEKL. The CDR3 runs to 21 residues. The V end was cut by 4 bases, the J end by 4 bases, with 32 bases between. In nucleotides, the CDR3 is TGCGCCAGCAGCCGCAAGATCTGGCGGACGGAGCGGATTTTGGGATACAATGAGCAGTTCTTC. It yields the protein CASSRKIWRTERILGYNEQFF.

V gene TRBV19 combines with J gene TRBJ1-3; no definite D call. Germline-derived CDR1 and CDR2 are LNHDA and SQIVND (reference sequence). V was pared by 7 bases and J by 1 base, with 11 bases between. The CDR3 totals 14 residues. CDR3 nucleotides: TGTGCCAGTACCGAGGGCCAATCTGGAAACACCATATATTTT. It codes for CASTEGQSGNTIYF.

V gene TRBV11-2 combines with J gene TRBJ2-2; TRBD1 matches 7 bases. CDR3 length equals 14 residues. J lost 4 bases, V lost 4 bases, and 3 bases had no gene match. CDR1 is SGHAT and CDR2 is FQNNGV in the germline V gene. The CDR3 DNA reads TGTGCCAGCAGCTCTAACAGGGGCACCGGGGAGCTGTTTTTT. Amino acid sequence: CASSSNRGTGELFF.

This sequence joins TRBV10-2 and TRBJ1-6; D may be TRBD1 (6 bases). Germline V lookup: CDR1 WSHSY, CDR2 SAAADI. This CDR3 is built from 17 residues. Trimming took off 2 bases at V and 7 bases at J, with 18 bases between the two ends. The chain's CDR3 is CASSETQGGHGNSPLHF. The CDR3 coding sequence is TGCGCCAGCAGTGAGACCCAAGGGGGACACGGAAATTCACCCCTCCACTTT.

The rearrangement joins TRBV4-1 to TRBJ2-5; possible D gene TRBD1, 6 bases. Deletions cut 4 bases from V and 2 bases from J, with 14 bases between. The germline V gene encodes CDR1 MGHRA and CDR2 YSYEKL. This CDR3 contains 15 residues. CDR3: CASSPRNRAQETQYF. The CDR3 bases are TGCGCCAGCAGCCCTCGAAACAGGGCGCAAGAGACCCAGTACTTC.

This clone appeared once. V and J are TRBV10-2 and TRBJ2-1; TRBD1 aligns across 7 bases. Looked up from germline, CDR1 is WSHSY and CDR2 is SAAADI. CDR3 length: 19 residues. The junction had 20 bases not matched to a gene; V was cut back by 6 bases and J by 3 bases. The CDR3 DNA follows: TGCGCCAGCAGAGAATCACCCCCGAAGGGGGCGCCTCACTACAATGAGCAGTTCTTC. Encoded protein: CASRESPPKGAPHYNEQFF.

The CDR3 coding sequence is TGTGCCAGCAGCGCCCAGGGGAGTCCTACGTCTCACAATGAGCAGTTCTTC. Protein sequence: CASSAQGSPTSHNEQFF. The chain has TRBV9 and TRBJ2-1; maybe TRBD1 (6 bases). There are 17 residues in the CDR3. V was shortened by 3 bases and J by 5 bases, with 21 bases between the two germline ends. Looked up from germline, CDR1 is SGDLS and CDR2 is YYNGEE.

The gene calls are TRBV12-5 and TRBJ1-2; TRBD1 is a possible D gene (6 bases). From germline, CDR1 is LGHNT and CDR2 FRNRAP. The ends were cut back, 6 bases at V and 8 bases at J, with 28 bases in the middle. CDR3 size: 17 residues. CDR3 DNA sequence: TGTGCTAGTGGCCGCCCAGGAGAGTCGCAGCAGGGGAGAGGCTACACCTTC. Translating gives CASGRPGESQQGRGYTF.

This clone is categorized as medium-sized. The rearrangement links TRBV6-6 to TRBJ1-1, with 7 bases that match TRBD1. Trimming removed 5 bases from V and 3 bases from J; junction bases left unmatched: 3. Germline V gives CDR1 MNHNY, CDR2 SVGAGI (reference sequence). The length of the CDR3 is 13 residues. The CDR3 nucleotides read TGTGCCAGCAGTGACAGGGTTGACACTGAAGCTTTCTTT. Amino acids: CASSDRVDTEAFF.

The CDR3 loop reads CASSYRGQVEQYF. The CDR3 nucleotides read TGTGCCAGTAGTTACAGGGGGCAGGTCGAGCAGTACTTC. The genes are TRBV19 and TRBJ2-7, with 9 bases aligning to TRBD1. CDR3 length: 13 amino acids. V shed 5 bases, J shed 6 bases, and the junction held 5 bases outside the gene matches. CDR1 is LNHDA and CDR2 is SQIVND in the germline V gene (reference sequence).

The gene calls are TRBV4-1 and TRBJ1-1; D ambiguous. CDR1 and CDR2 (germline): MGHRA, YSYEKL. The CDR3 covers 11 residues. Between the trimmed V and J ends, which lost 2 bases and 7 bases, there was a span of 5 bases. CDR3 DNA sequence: TGCGCCAGCAGCCAATCTTTTGAAGCTTTCTTT. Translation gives CASSQSFEAFF.

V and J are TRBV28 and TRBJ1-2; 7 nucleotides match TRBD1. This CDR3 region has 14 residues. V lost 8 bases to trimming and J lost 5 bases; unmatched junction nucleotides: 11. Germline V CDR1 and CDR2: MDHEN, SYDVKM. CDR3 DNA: TGTGCCAGCGCTCCGGGACAGAGAGTATATGGCTACACCTTC. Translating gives CASAPGQRVYGYTF.

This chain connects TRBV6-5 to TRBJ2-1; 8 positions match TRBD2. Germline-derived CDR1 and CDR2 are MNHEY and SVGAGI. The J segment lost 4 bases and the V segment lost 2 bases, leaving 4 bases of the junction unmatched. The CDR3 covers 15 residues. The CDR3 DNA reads TGTGCCAGCAGTTACATGGGCGGGAGGTACAATGAGCAGTTCTTC. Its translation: CASSYMGGRYNEQFF.

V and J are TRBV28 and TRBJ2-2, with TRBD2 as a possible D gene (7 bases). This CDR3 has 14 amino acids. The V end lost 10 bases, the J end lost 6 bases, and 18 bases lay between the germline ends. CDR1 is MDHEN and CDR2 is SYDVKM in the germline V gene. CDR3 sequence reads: CATRGGSRSGELFF. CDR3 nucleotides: TGTGCCACCAGGGGCGGGAGCCGATCCGGGGAGCTGTTTTTT.

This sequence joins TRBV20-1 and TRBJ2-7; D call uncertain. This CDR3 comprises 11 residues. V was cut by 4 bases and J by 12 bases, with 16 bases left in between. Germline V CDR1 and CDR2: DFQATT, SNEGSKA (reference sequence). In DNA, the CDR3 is TGCAGTGCTAACGGTTTCTCAACGGGGTACTTC. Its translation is CSANGFSTGYF.

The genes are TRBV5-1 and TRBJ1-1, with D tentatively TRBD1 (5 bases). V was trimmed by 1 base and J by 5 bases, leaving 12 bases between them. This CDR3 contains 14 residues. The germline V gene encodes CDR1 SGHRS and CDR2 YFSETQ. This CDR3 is CASSLIGDVTEAFF. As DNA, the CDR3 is TGCGCCAGCAGCTTGATAGGGGATGTGACTGAAGCTTTCTTT. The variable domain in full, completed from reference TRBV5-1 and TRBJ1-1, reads KAGVTQTPRYLIKTRGQQVTLSCSPISGHRSVSWYQQTPGQGLQFLFEYFSETQRNKGNFPGRFSGRQFSNSRSEMNVSTLELGDSALYLCASSLIGDVTEAFFGQGTRLTVV.

The CDR3: CASSIQEAYEQYF. The CDR3, as DNA: TGTGCCAGCTCCATCCAGGAGGCCTACGAGCAGTACTTC. The V call is TRBV28, the J call TRBJ2-7, with D maybe TRBD2 (5 bases). V was cut by 8 bases and J by 2 bases, with 13 bases left in between. The germline gives CDR1 MDHEN, CDR2 SYDVKM. This CDR3 is 13 amino acids long.

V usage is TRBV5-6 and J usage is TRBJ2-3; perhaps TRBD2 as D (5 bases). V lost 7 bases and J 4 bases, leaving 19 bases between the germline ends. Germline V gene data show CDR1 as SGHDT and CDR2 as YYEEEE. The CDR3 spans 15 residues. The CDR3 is CASHWRSPRPDTQYF. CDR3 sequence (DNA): TGTGCCAGCCATTGGAGGTCCCCACGGCCAGATACGCAGTATTTT.

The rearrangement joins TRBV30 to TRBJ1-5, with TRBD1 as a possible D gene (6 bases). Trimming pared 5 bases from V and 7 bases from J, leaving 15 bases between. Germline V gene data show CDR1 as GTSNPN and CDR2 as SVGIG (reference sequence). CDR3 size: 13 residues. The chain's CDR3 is CAWATGNDQPQHF. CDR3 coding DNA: TGTGCCTGGGCAACAGGGAATGACCAGCCCCAGCATTTT.

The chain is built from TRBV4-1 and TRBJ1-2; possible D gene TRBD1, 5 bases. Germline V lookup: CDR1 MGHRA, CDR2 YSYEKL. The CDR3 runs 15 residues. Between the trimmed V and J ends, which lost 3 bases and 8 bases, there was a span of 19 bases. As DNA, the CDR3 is TGCGCCAGCAGCCACTTAGACAGTCCCCAAGGAGGCTACACCTTC. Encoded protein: CASSHLDSPQGGYTF.

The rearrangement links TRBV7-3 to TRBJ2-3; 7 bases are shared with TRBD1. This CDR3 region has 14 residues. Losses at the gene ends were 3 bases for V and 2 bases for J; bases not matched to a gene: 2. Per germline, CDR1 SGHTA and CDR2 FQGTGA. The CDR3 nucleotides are TGTGCCAGCAGCTTTACAGGGGCCACAGATACGCAGTATTTT. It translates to CASSFTGATDTQYF.

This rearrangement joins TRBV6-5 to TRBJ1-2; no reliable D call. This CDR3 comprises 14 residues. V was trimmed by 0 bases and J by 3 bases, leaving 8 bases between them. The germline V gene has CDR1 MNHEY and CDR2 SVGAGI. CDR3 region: CASSYSGAHYGYTF. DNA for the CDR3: TGTGCCAGCAGTTACTCGGGCGCGCACTATGGCTACACCTTC.

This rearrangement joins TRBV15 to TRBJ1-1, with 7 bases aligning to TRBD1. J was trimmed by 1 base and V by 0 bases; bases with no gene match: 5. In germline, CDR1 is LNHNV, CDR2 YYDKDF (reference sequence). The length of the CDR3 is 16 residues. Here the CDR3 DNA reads TGTGCCACCAGCAGAGAGGAGGGGGCATGGAACACTGAAGCTTTCTTT. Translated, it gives CATSREEGAWNTEAFF.

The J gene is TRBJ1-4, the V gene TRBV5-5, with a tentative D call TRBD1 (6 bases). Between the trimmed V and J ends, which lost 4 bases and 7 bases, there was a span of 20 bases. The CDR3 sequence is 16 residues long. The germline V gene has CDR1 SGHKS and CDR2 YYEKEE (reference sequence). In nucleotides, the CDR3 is TGTGCCAGCAGCCCCCTCTCGGGAACAGGGATTGAAAAACTGTTTTTT. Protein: CASSPLSGTGIEKLFF. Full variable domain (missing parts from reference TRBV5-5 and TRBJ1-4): DAGVTQSPTHLIKTRGQQVTLRCSPISGHKSVSWYQQVLGQGPQFIFQYYEKEERGRGNFPDRFSARQFPNYSSELNVNALLLGDSALYLCASSPLSGTGIEKLFFGSGTQLSVL.